The entry below describes one T cell receptor (beta chain). Original data processing: Reference gene primer amplification gave estimated nucleated cell counts. The data were produced by immunoSEQ multiplex PCR, yet TCRdb's version contains in-frame clones alone and is incomplete. V, J and clone size reflect that table, while D and trimming were determined from the DNA. Of around 120,000 clones detected, 70% to 90% appear once; the ten largest clones hold about 1.5%. This sample was included in a study of blood T cell repertoires in COVID-19. Study-level information: Samples taken during acute and convalescent COVID-19 were collected in the United States, Italy and Spain. PBMCs, B-cell-depleted T cells, or T cells provided the cDNA or gDNA that made up the material.

Sequenced sample: peripheral blood. This receptor was obtained from a human donor in a cohort sampled during active COVID-19.

This CDR3 reads CASSQEQGAFF. The CDR3 nucleotides are TGTGCCAGCAGCCAAGAACAGGGAGCTTTCTTT. The genes are TRBV3-1 (or the pseudogene TRBV3-2) and TRBJ1-1; tentatively, D is TRBD1 (6 bases). The ends were cut back, 0 bases at V and 10 bases at J, with 6 bases in the middle. Looked up from germline, CDR1 is LGHDT and CDR2 is YNNKEL (reference sequence). CDR3 length equals 11 residues.